This T cell receptor beta chain was retrieved from a study of blood T cell repertoires in COVID-19. CDR3 length: 15 residues. V was shortened by 5 bases and J by 0 bases, with 10 bases between the two germline ends. Per the germline V gene, CDR1 is ENHRY and CDR2 is SYGVKD. Original processing notes: Reference gene primer amplification gave nucleated cell count estimates. Clones were read by immunoSEQ multiplex PCR, and TCRdb kept only the in-frame ones, dropping some. That table is the source of V, J and clone size, and D and trimming were worked out from the DNA. The sample holds about 200,000 clones, roughly 84% seen once. In this sample, this clone turned up once.

The sample taken for sequencing was peripheral blood. The TCR was taken from a man between 40 and 49 years old with acute or convalescent COVID-19. The J gene is TRBJ1-4, the V gene TRBV10-3; D is ambiguous. Here the CDR3 DNA reads TGTGCCATCAGTCCGACTGTTGCAACTAATGAAAAACTGTTTTTT. This encodes CAISPTVATNEKLFF.